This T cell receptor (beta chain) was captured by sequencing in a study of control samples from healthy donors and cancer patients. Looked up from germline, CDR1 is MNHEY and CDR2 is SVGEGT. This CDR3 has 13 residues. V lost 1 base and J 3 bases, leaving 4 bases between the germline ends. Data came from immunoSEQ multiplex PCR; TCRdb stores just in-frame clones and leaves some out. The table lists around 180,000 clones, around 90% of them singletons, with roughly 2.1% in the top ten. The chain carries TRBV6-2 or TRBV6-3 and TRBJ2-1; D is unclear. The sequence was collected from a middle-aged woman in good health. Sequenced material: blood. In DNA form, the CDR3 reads TGTGCCAGCAGTTACTGGCTCTACAATGAGCAGTTCTTC. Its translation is CASSYWLYNEQFF.